The present entry profiles one TCR beta chain with its context. Its antigen remains unknown. The data stem from a study of graft-versus-host responses after intestinal transplantation. About the research overall: Recipients had transplants, and these were multivisceral, liver-intestinal, or isolated intestinal. For two to four years after anti-thymocyte globulin induction, all recipients took tacrolimus and steroids.

Trimming removed 3 bases from V and 5 bases from J, with 20 bases in between. CDR1 and CDR2 (germline): SGHRS, YFSETQ. This CDR3 region has 16 residues. Study-wide findings and caveats: Peak circulating GvH clone levels tracked with early post-transplant HvG declines.

Repertoires were generated with immunoSEQ multiplex PCR, while TCRdb's copy carries only in-frame clones and drops some. Here the sample spans about 92,000 clones, 80% to 95% being singletons. The source material was unstimulated CD8+ T cells sorted from spleen or lymph node cells, sampled before intestinal transplant. This chain links TRBV5-1 with TRBJ1-2; D may be TRBD1 (5 bases). The receptor's source is a human donor who received an intestinal transplant. The CDR3, as DNA: TGCGCCAGCAGCTCCCACCCTTGGGACCGCGGATATGGCTACACCTTC. It codes for CASSSHPWDRGYGYTF.